Sequencing of this TCR beta chain was carried out in a study of T cell responses to AZD1222 COVID-19 vaccine. Whole-study results and caveats: White British donors predominated, females outnumbered males, and clonal diversity was possibly underestimated.

CDR3 length: 13 residues. The germline V gene encodes CDR1 MDHEN and CDR2 SYDVKM. Deletions cut 4 bases from V and 7 bases from J, with 13 bases between. Method: immunoSEQ multiplex PCR; TCRdb's copy keeps in-frame clones and lacks some. Among 110,000 or so clones listed, 85% to 90% were seen once. Details on this clone: What it binds is unknown.

This sequence joins TRBV28 and TRBJ1-2; D is ambiguous. This receptor was identified in an adult who received the AZD1222 COVID-19 vaccine. The material was peripheral blood, obtained 28 days after the second AZD1222 dose. Here the CDR3 DNA reads TGTGCCAGCAGTTACGGGGTTCCCCCTGGCTACACCTTC. Protein product: CASSYGVPPGYTF.